Given below is one T cell receptor beta chain in context. The record originates from a study of blood T cell repertoires in COVID-19. Study context: Both acute and convalescent COVID-19 samples were obtained from the United States, Italy and Spain.

In germline, CDR1 is SNHLY, CDR2 FYNNEI. The germline V and J ends were trimmed by 9 bases and 12 bases, with 21 bases remaining between them. There are 12 residues in the CDR3. In the study's own analysis: Amplification with reference gene primers provided the estimates of nucleated cell counts. The method was immunoSEQ multiplex PCR; TCRdb's version includes in-frame clones alone and lacks a portion of them. Clone size and the V and J calls come from that table; the DNA yielded D and trimming. This sample has 300,000 to 400,000 clones, with 85% found just once. This receptor was identified in a woman younger than 45 who had been exposed to COVID-19. This chain links TRBV2 with TRBJ2-7; possible D gene TRBD2, 5 bases. Source material: PBMCs or T cells enriched from blood (not recorded which). The CDR3 DNA reads as TGTGCCAGTGGAGTGGGAGATCCACTCGGGTACTTC. Protein product: CASGVGDPLGYF.